This T cell receptor beta chain was sequenced for a study of blood T cell repertoires in COVID-19. Study overall: Researchers got acute and convalescent COVID-19 samples from the United States, Italy and Spain. PBMCs, B-cell-depleted T cells, or T cells were the source of the cDNA or gDNA that made up the material.

Seattle-derived patients entered the study during active infection and were followed longitudinally. V shed 2 bases and J 9 bases; nucleotides not matched to a gene: 5. Looked up from germline, CDR1 is MNHNY and CDR2 is SVGAGI (reference sequence). The CDR3 runs 15 residues. Original processing notes: From reference gene primer amplification, estimates of nucleated cell counts were derived. Assay used: immunoSEQ multiplex PCR; TCRdb lists only in-frame clones, some missing. The V and J calls and the clone size are those of that table, but D and trimming were determined from the DNA. The sample has some 390,000 clones; 87% are singletons.

The source of this sequence is a woman aged 60 to 75 with COVID-19, enrolled during active disease. The sequenced sample consisted of peripheral blood. V is TRBV6-6 and J is TRBJ1-6; TRBD1 agrees at 9 bases. The CDR3 DNA reads TGTGCCAGCAGTTACCCGACAGGGGGTGGTTCACCCCTCCACTTT. Amino acid sequence: CASSYPTGGGSPLHF.